The rows below give T cell receptor beta chains drawn from one sample of a study of shared clonotypes between healthy human individuals. This table comes from immunoSEQ multiplex PCR, and its TCRdb copy is limited to in-frame clones, with some not included. The sample holds 2 million to 2.5 million clones, about 95% seen once. Sequenced material: naive CD8+ T cells sorted from blood. These receptors were obtained from a man aged 18 to 29 in good health. Both conserved end residues are part of each CDR3. Fields, in order: D gene, clone size, V gene, J gene, CDR3 DNA, CDR3 protein. A D gene is named only where the DNA matches it firmly. The size of a clone is reported for some rows only, either as once, few or many, or as a class for expanded clones.

d_gene: -; abundance: -; v_gene: TRBV30; j_gene: TRBJ1-4; CDR3nt: TGTGCCTGGAGTACTGGGCCGGATGAAAAACTGTTTTTT; CDR3aa: CAWSTGPDEKLFF
d_gene: -; abundance: once; v_gene: TRBV21-1; j_gene: TRBJ2-7; CDR3nt: TGTGCCAGCACCTATCCCGGGACTAGGGCCTACGAGCAGTACTTC; CDR3aa: CASTYPGTRAYEQYF
d_gene: TRBD2; abundance: -; v_gene: TRBV6-5; j_gene: TRBJ2-3; CDR3nt: TGTGCCAGCAGAGAGCGGGGGGCTAACACAGATACGCAGTATTTT; CDR3aa: CASRERGANTDTQYF
d_gene: TRBD2; abundance: -; v_gene: TRBV27; j_gene: TRBJ2-1; CDR3nt: TGTGCCAGCAGTCCCAGGAGCGGGGGGTTGGATGAGCAGTTCTTC; CDR3aa: CASSPRSGGLDEQFF
d_gene: TRBD2; abundance: -; v_gene: TRBV5-1; j_gene: TRBJ2-3; CDR3nt: TGCGCCAGCAGCTTGGCGGGGGGGCGGTATTCAGATACGCAGTATTTT; CDR3aa: CASSLAGGRYSDTQYF
d_gene: -; abundance: -; v_gene: TRBV7-9; j_gene: TRBJ1-4; CDR3nt: TGTGCCAGCAGCTTAGTCGAGTATGAAAAACTGTTTTTT; CDR3aa: CASSLVEYEKLFF
d_gene: -; abundance: -; v_gene: TRBV6-5; j_gene: TRBJ1-1; CDR3nt: TGTGCCAGCAGTTATAACGTAGGCGCTGAAGCTTTCTTT; CDR3aa: CASSYNVGAEAFF
d_gene: -; abundance: -; v_gene: TRBV9; j_gene: TRBJ1-2; CDR3nt: TGTGCCAGCAGCGTAATAGGAGGGTCAGATGGCTACACCTTC; CDR3aa: CASSVIGGSDGYTF
d_gene: -; abundance: once; v_gene: TRBV6-1; j_gene: TRBJ1-2; CDR3nt: TGTGCCAGCAGTGAATGGGGCTACACCTTC; CDR3aa: CASSEWGYTF
d_gene: -; abundance: -; v_gene: TRBV9; j_gene: TRBJ2-2; CDR3nt: TGTGCCAGCAGCGTAGCGGGGGGCTTTGGCACCGGGGAGCTGTTTTTT; CDR3aa: CASSVAGGFGTGELFF
d_gene: TRBD1; abundance: -; v_gene: TRBV13; j_gene: TRBJ1-2; CDR3nt: TGTGCCAGCAGCCTACAGGGGGGACCTGGGGTTGGCTACACCTTC; CDR3aa: CASSLQGGPGVGYTF
d_gene: -; abundance: -; v_gene: TRBV27; j_gene: TRBJ1-1; CDR3nt: TGTGCCAGCAGTTTAGAAATTCCGGGGATAAGGACTGAAGCTTTCTTT; CDR3aa: CASSLEIPGIRTEAFF
d_gene: -; abundance: -; v_gene: TRBV14; j_gene: TRBJ2-3; CDR3nt: TGTGCCAGCAGCCATTTCCCCCTCACAGATACGCAGTATTTT; CDR3aa: CASSHFPLTDTQYF
d_gene: -; abundance: -; v_gene: TRBV6-5; j_gene: TRBJ2-3; CDR3nt: TGTGCCAGCAGTTACTCGCCTGGGGCAGCCCCCGGTCATTTT; CDR3aa: CASSYSPGAAPGHF
d_gene: -; abundance: -; v_gene: TRBV28; j_gene: TRBJ1-5; CDR3nt: TGTGCCAGCAGCCAGACTAATCAGCCCCAGCATTTT; CDR3aa: CASSQTNQPQHF
d_gene: -; abundance: -; v_gene: TRBV10-1; j_gene: TRBJ2-7; CDR3nt: TGCGCCAGCAGTGAGGGGCAGGGCTACGAGCAGTACTTC; CDR3aa: CASSEGQGYEQYF
d_gene: TRBD2; abundance: -; v_gene: TRBV7-8; j_gene: TRBJ2-3; CDR3nt: TGTGCCAGCGAGGCCCAGGTTCGCGGGGGGGGCACAGATACGCAGTATTTT; CDR3aa: CASEAQVRGGGTDTQYF
d_gene: -; abundance: few; v_gene: TRBV6-6; j_gene: TRBJ1-3; CDR3nt: TGTGCCAGCAGATCCTCTGGGGACACCATATATTTT; CDR3aa: CASRSSGDTIYF
d_gene: -; abundance: few; v_gene: TRBV10-2; j_gene: TRBJ2-5; CDR3nt: TGCGCCAGCAGTGATATGTCCAGAGCCTTAAAGACCCAGTACTTC; CDR3aa: CASSDMSRALKTQYF
d_gene: TRBD2; abundance: -; v_gene: TRBV29-1; j_gene: TRBJ2-5; CDR3nt: TGCAGCGCCGCTGGCGTGGGGGGGGAGACCCAGTACTTC; CDR3aa: CSAAGVGGETQYF
d_gene: TRBD2; abundance: once; v_gene: TRBV7-9; j_gene: TRBJ2-5; CDR3nt: TGTGCCAGCAGCTTAGCTGTCGGGGGGGCGGTAGAGACCCAGTACTTC; CDR3aa: CASSLAVGGAVETQYF
d_gene: -; abundance: -; v_gene: TRBV5-4; j_gene: TRBJ1-1; CDR3nt: TGTGCCAGCAGCTTGGCGTTGGCAAACACTGAAGCTTTCTTT; CDR3aa: CASSLALANTEAFF
d_gene: -; abundance: -; v_gene: TRBV5-1; j_gene: TRBJ1-1; CDR3nt: TGCGCCAGCAGCTTGCCCCTATTCGGGGACACTGAAGCTTTCTTT; CDR3aa: CASSLPLFGDTEAFF
d_gene: -; abundance: -; v_gene: TRBV29-1; j_gene: TRBJ2-1; CDR3nt: TGCAGCTCTTACGGGACGCAGTCCTACAATGAGCAGTTCTTC; CDR3aa: CSSYGTQSYNEQFF
d_gene: -; abundance: -; v_gene: TRBV7-9; j_gene: TRBJ1-1; CDR3nt: TGTGCCAGCAGCTTAGGGTCAGGGGAGGCTTTCTTT; CDR3aa: CASSLGSGEAFF
d_gene: -; abundance: -; v_gene: TRBV18; j_gene: TRBJ2-1; CDR3nt: TGTGCCAGCTCACCATTGGTGGGAGGCCACAATGAGCAGTTCTTC; CDR3aa: CASSPLVGGHNEQFF
d_gene: TRBD1; abundance: -; v_gene: TRBV4-1; j_gene: TRBJ2-7; CDR3nt: TGCGCCAGCAGCCAGGAACAGGGGGCTGGCTACGAGCAGTACTTC; CDR3aa: CASSQEQGAGYEQYF
d_gene: -; abundance: -; v_gene: TRBV4-3; j_gene: TRBJ2-5; CDR3nt: TGCGCCAGCAGCCAAGACAGGGCCGCTCCGGAGACCCAGTACTTC; CDR3aa: CASSQDRAAPETQYF
d_gene: -; abundance: -; v_gene: TRBV11-2; j_gene: TRBJ2-7; CDR3nt: TGTGCCAGCAGCTTGCTAGGGGACCCCTACGAGCAGTACTTC; CDR3aa: CASSLLGDPYEQYF
d_gene: -; abundance: -; v_gene: TRBV28; j_gene: TRBJ2-3; CDR3nt: TGTGCCAGCAGTTTATCCGGGGGGCCAGATACGCAGTATTTT; CDR3aa: CASSLSGGPDTQYF
d_gene: -; abundance: -; v_gene: TRBV28; j_gene: TRBJ2-7; CDR3nt: TGTGCCAGCAGTTTTAGCAGGGTGCCCTACGAGCAGTACTTC; CDR3aa: CASSFSRVPYEQYF
d_gene: -; abundance: -; v_gene: TRBV27; j_gene: TRBJ2-3; CDR3nt: TGTGCCAGCAGTTTTGGAGGGTTTAGAACCAGCACAGATACGCAGTATTTT; CDR3aa: CASSFGGFRTSTDTQYF
d_gene: TRBD1; abundance: -; v_gene: TRBV4-1; j_gene: TRBJ1-1; CDR3nt: TGCGCCAGCAGCCAAGATCCCGGACAGGGCTACATGAACACTGAAGCTTTCTTT; CDR3aa: CASSQDPGQGYMNTEAFF
d_gene: -; abundance: -; v_gene: TRBV5-6; j_gene: TRBJ2-1; CDR3nt: TGTGCCAGCAGTCGATCCAGGGACTACAATGAGCAGTTCTTC; CDR3aa: CASSRSRDYNEQFF
d_gene: TRBD1; abundance: once; v_gene: TRBV28; j_gene: TRBJ1-6; CDR3nt: TGTGCCAGCAATGACAGGGCGAATTCACCCCTCCACTTT; CDR3aa: CASNDRANSPLHF
d_gene: TRBD1; abundance: -; v_gene: TRBV9; j_gene: TRBJ1-1; CDR3nt: TGTGCCAGCAGCGTAGAATCCGGACAGGTTAAAGCTTTCTTT; CDR3aa: CASSVESGQVKAFF
d_gene: TRBD1; abundance: -; v_gene: TRBV4-1; j_gene: TRBJ2-2; CDR3nt: TGCGCCAGCAGCCTTAGACAGGGGGCTTTCACCGGGGAGCTGTTTTTT; CDR3aa: CASSLRQGAFTGELFF
d_gene: TRBD2; abundance: once; v_gene: TRBV5-1; j_gene: TRBJ2-5; CDR3nt: TGCGCCAGCAGTTATTGGAACGGGGGGGCAGGAGAGACCCAGTACTTC; CDR3aa: CASSYWNGGAGETQYF
d_gene: TRBD1; abundance: -; v_gene: TRBV6-1; j_gene: TRBJ2-1; CDR3nt: TGTGCCAGCTCGGACAGGGGCTCCTACAATGAGCAGTTCTTC; CDR3aa: CASSDRGSYNEQFF
d_gene: -; abundance: -; v_gene: TRBV7-7; j_gene: TRBJ2-3; CDR3nt: TGTGCTAGCAGCTTTTCCCCCGGAGATACGCAGTATTTT; CDR3aa: CASSFSPGDTQYF
d_gene: TRBD1; abundance: once; v_gene: TRBV5-6; j_gene: TRBJ1-1; CDR3nt: TGTGCCAGCAGCTTGGCGTCAGGGGGCAGGACTGAAGCTTTCTTT; CDR3aa: CASSLASGGRTEAFF
d_gene: TRBD2; abundance: -; v_gene: TRBV5-4; j_gene: TRBJ2-3; CDR3nt: TGTGCCAGCAGCCGGTTGGGGGGGGGCACAGATACGCAGTATTTT; CDR3aa: CASSRLGGGTDTQYF
d_gene: -; abundance: -; v_gene: TRBV7-6; j_gene: TRBJ1-6; CDR3nt: TGTGCCAGCAGCCCTATCCAGGGAGGTAATTCACCCCTCCACTTT; CDR3aa: CASSPIQGGNSPLHF
d_gene: -; abundance: once; v_gene: TRBV7-9; j_gene: TRBJ2-7; CDR3nt: TGTGCCAGCAGCTTAGACGCCACCGGGCTGGGCTACGAGCAGTACTTC; CDR3aa: CASSLDATGLGYEQYF
d_gene: -; abundance: -; v_gene: TRBV19; j_gene: TRBJ2-7; CDR3nt: TGTGCCAGTAGTATGTTCCTGGGGGGCCCCTACGAGCAGTACTTC; CDR3aa: CASSMFLGGPYEQYF
d_gene: -; abundance: -; v_gene: TRBV27; j_gene: TRBJ2-1; CDR3nt: TGTGCCAGCAGTATAGACTCCTACAATGAGCAGTTCTTC; CDR3aa: CASSIDSYNEQFF
d_gene: -; abundance: -; v_gene: TRBV28; j_gene: TRBJ2-7; CDR3nt: TGTGCCAGCAGTTCATATAGCGCAGGGAAAATAGGGCAGTACTTC; CDR3aa: CASSSYSAGKIGQYF
d_gene: -; abundance: few; v_gene: TRBV30; j_gene: TRBJ1-1; CDR3nt: TGTGCCTGGAGTGACAGTCAGAGGACTGAAGCTTTCTTT; CDR3aa: CAWSDSQRTEAFF
d_gene: -; abundance: -; v_gene: TRBV6-5; j_gene: TRBJ2-5; CDR3nt: TGTGCCAGCAGTACGGAACCGACAGGCCAAGAGACCCAGTACTTC; CDR3aa: CASSTEPTGQETQYF
d_gene: -; abundance: -; v_gene: TRBV6-5; j_gene: TRBJ2-7; CDR3nt: TGTGCCAGCAGTTACTCGTGGGGCTACGAGCAGTACTTC; CDR3aa: CASSYSWGYEQYF
d_gene: TRBD2; abundance: -; v_gene: TRBV4-1; j_gene: TRBJ2-7; CDR3nt: TGCGCCAGCAGCCCTGGACTAGCGGGCTACGAGCAGTACTTC; CDR3aa: CASSPGLAGYEQYF
d_gene: TRBD2; abundance: -; v_gene: TRBV27; j_gene: TRBJ2-7; CDR3nt: TGTGCCAGCCAAAGCGAGCGGGGGTTCTACGAGCAGTACTTC; CDR3aa: CASQSERGFYEQYF
d_gene: -; abundance: -; v_gene: TRBV5-5; j_gene: TRBJ1-6; CDR3nt: TGTGCCAGCAGCTTGTGGAGGGCCCCGTCGAGTTCACCCCTCCACTTT; CDR3aa: CASSLWRAPSSSPLHF
d_gene: -; abundance: -; v_gene: TRBV19; j_gene: TRBJ1-4; CDR3nt: TGTGCCAGCCAGAAATTAGGGGACGAAAAACTGTTTTTT; CDR3aa: CASQKLGDEKLFF
d_gene: -; abundance: -; v_gene: TRBV27; j_gene: TRBJ2-7; CDR3nt: TGTGCCAGCAGCCCCCTCCGAGACCGGAGGGACGAGCAGTACTTC; CDR3aa: CASSPLRDRRDEQYF
d_gene: TRBD2; abundance: -; v_gene: TRBV29-1; j_gene: TRBJ2-7; CDR3nt: TGCAGCGTTGAAGATCCGGGCGGGGGGTCCTACGAGCAGTACTTC; CDR3aa: CSVEDPGGGSYEQYF
d_gene: -; abundance: -; v_gene: TRBV30; j_gene: TRBJ2-7; CDR3nt: TGTGCCCACAAGGACTGGAGCTCCTACGAGCAGTACTTC; CDR3aa: CAHKDWSSYEQYF